Each of the 7 T cell receptor beta chains below was sequenced from the same sample in a study of PD-1 blockade in classical Hodgkin lymphoma. The method was immunoSEQ multiplex PCR; TCRdb's version includes in-frame clones alone and lacks a portion of them. The data hold over 20,000 clones, with 70% to 80% observed a single time. Time point indicated: cycle 4 day 1 (C4D1), after more than five weeks of nivolumab. All patients experienced relapse after autologous stem cell transplantation, and brentuximab vedotin exposure was variable. The sample consisted of peripheral blood mononuclear cells (PBMCs), taken before the fourth cycle of nivolumab. These TCRs come from a human donor with classical Hodgkin lymphoma.

The V gene is TRBV28, the J gene TRBJ2-7; D call uncertain. From germline, CDR1 is MDHEN and CDR2 SYDVKM. V was trimmed by 6 bases and J by 3 bases, leaving 12 bases between them. CDR3 length: 13 residues. CDR3 protein: CASSSPVLYEQYF. CDR3 DNA: TGTGCCAGCAGCTCCCCCGTCCTCTACGAGCAGTACTTC. Full variable domain (outside the CDR3, taken from reference TRBV28 and TRBJ2-7): DVKVTQSSRYLVKRTGEKVFLECVQDMDHENMFWYRQDPGLGLRLIYFSYDVKMKEKGDIPEGYSVSREKKERFSLILESASTNQTSMYLCASSSPVLYEQYFGPGTRLTVT.

V is TRBV7-7 and J is TRBJ2-5, with D maybe TRBD1 (5 bases). The CDR3 totals 14 residues. Trimming took off 1 base at V and 5 bases at J, with 11 bases between the two ends. Per the germline V gene, CDR1 is SSHAT and CDR2 is FNYEAQ (reference sequence). In DNA, the CDR3 is TGTGCCAGCAGCTTAGGACTGGGGCGGGAGACCCAGTACTTC. This translates into CASSLGLGRETQYF.

The chain carries TRBV2 and TRBJ2-2; perhaps TRBD1 as D (5 bases). The germline V gene encodes CDR1 SNHLY and CDR2 FYNNEI. The ends were cut back, 8 bases at V and 0 bases at J, with 10 bases in the middle. There are 14 residues in the CDR3. The CDR3 reads CASVRGSNTGELFF. DNA of the CDR3: TGTGCCAGCGTAAGGGGATCGAACACCGGGGAGCTGTTTTTT.

V and J are TRBV5-1 and TRBJ2-7; 11 nucleotides agree with TRBD2. This CDR3 comprises 14 residues. Germline V gene lookup returns CDR1 SGHRS and CDR2 YFSETQ. The ends lost 4 bases at V and 4 bases at J; junction bases unmatched: 4. In DNA form, the CDR3 reads TGCGCCAGCAGCCAGACTAGCGGGATGTACGAGCAGTACTTC. Translation gives CASSQTSGMYEQYF. Looking up the rest from reference TRBV5-1 and TRBJ2-7 gives the full variable domain: KAGVTQTPRYLIKTRGQQVTLSCSPISGHRSVSWYQQTPGQGLQFLFEYFSETQRNKGNFPGRFSGRQFSNSRSEMNVSTLELGDSALYLCASSQTSGMYEQYFGPGTRLTVT.

The V and J genes are TRBV9 and TRBJ2-1; TRBD2 is a possible D gene (5 bases). CDR3 length: 15 residues. V was clipped by 3 bases and J by 4 bases, with 14 bases between them. Looked up from germline, CDR1 is SGDLS and CDR2 is YYNGEE. The CDR3 nucleotides read TGTGCCAGCAGCGGGCTAGCTTTTTCATACAATGAGCAGTTCTTC. Its protein is CASSGLAFSYNEQFF.

The genes are TRBV29-1 and TRBJ1-5; possible D gene TRBD1, 5 bases. Germline values: CDR1 SQVTM, CDR2 ANQGSEA. CDR3 length equals 14 residues. V lost 7 bases and J 5 bases, leaving 18 bases between the germline ends. The CDR3 DNA is TGCAGCGCCTCCGGAGGGGCTACCGATCAGCCCCAGCATTTT. It translates to CSASGGATDQPQHF. The whole variable domain, remainder taken from reference TRBV29-1 and TRBJ1-5, is SAVISQKPSRDICQRGTSLTIQCQVDSQVTMMFWYRQQPGQSLTLIATANQGSEATYESGFVIDKFPISRPNLTFSTLTVSNMSPEDSSIYLCSASGGATDQPQHFGDGTRLSIL.

V is TRBV7-8 and J is TRBJ2-1; 11 positions agree with TRBD2. J gave up 5 bases and V 2 bases, and 8 bases lay outside the gene matches. The CDR3 is 17 residues long. Looked up from germline, CDR1 is SGHVS and CDR2 is FQNEAQ. Here the CDR3 reads CASSLFDSGGANNEQFF. CDR3 sequence (DNA): TGTGCCAGCAGCTTATTTGATAGCGGGGGGGCGAACAATGAGCAGTTCTTC. The whole variable domain, filled in from reference TRBV7-8 and TRBJ2-1, reads GAGVSQSPRYKVAKRGQDVALRCDPISGHVSLFWYQQALGQGPEFLTYFQNEAQLDKSGLPSDRFFAERPEGSVSTLKIQRTQQEDSAVYLCASSLFDSGGANNEQFFGPGTRLTVL.